The T cell receptor beta chain described here comes from a study of cytomegalovirus exposure and HLA in healthy donors. Looking at the study overall: The study's early data release held about 80 million unique TCRs from HLA-typed donors.

The CDR3 runs to 14 residues. Germline CDR1 MNHEY, CDR2 SMNVEV (reference sequence). V shed 5 bases, J shed 1 base, and the junction held 4 bases outside the gene matches. Use of 60 Vbeta and 13 Jbeta primers characterized the PCR. Clones were sequenced by immunoSEQ multiplex PCR, and TCRdb holds only the in-frame ones, with some missing. This listing includes tens of thousands of clones. The source of this sequence is a man aged 50-60 years in good health and CMV-seronegative. The rearrangement joins TRBV27 to TRBJ1-2; 7 nucleotides align to TRBD1. Sequencing input: PBMCs. The DNA for the CDR3 is TGTGCCAGCAGTCCATGGGACAGTAACTATGGCTACACCTTC. As protein: CASSPWDSNYGYTF.